Listed below are T cell receptor beta chains from one sample, sequenced in a study of patients and donors after allogeneic stem cell transplantation. One entry per CDR3 protein results from TCRdb running MiXCR on the RT-PCR reads. This table has under 3,000 distinct CDR3 sequences, about a sixth appearing once. Sample: blood, either unsorted or a sorted T cell fraction (not recorded which). These receptors were obtained from a human donor who was either an allogeneic HSCT recipient or a stem cell or donor lymphocyte infusion donor (not recorded which). It is not recorded whose cells these are; they may come from a transplant donor. Both conserved end residues are part of each CDR3. Each record gives: CDR3 length, V gene, D gene, clone size, J gene, CDR3 DNA, CDR3 protein. The D gene is left open where the match is weak. Clone size is not always given. Where it is, it says once, few, many or a class for expanded clones.

cdr3_length: 14
v_call: TRBV7-2
d_call: TRBD1
clone_size: few
j_call: TRBJ1-5
cdr3_nt: TGTGCCAGCAGCCGGGACAGGGTTAATCAGCCCCAGCATTTT
cdr3_aa: CASSRDRVNQPQHF

cdr3_length: 18
v_call: TRBV11-2
d_call: -
clone_size: -
j_call: TRBJ2-1
cdr3_nt: TGTGCCAGCAGCTTAGAAGGTCGACCGGAGCACTCCTACAATGAGCAGTTCTTC
cdr3_aa: CASSLEGRPEHSYNEQFF

cdr3_length: 14
v_call: TRBV14
d_call: -
clone_size: medium-sized
j_call: TRBJ2-2
cdr3_nt: TGTGCCAGCAGCCTAGCGGAACCCACCGGGGAGCTGTTTTTT
cdr3_aa: CASSLAEPTGELFF

cdr3_length: 16
v_call: TRBV4-2
d_call: TRBD2
clone_size: few
j_call: TRBJ2-2
cdr3_nt: TGTGCCAGCAGCTCCACAAGCGGGATGGGAACCGGGGAGCTGTTTTTT
cdr3_aa: CASSSTSGMGTGELFF

cdr3_length: 12
v_call: TRBV7-2
d_call: -
clone_size: few
j_call: TRBJ2-7
cdr3_nt: TGTGCCAGCAGCTTTCGGGGATACGAGCAGTACTTC
cdr3_aa: CASSFRGYEQYF

cdr3_length: 16
v_call: TRBV7-3
d_call: TRBD2
clone_size: -
j_call: TRBJ2-2
cdr3_nt: TGTGCCAGCAGCCCGGGAGGGGGTCGAATAGGCGGGGAGCTGTTTTTT
cdr3_aa: CASSPGGGRIGGELFF

cdr3_length: 12
v_call: TRBV11-2
d_call: -
clone_size: -
j_call: TRBJ2-7
cdr3_nt: TGTGCCAGCAGCCCCCAGAACTACGAGCAGTACTTC
cdr3_aa: CASSPQNYEQYF

cdr3_length: 15
v_call: TRBV2
d_call: -
clone_size: few
j_call: TRBJ2-5
cdr3_nt: TGTGCCAGCAGTGAAAAAGGGAATGGCTGGGAGACCCAGTACTTC
cdr3_aa: CASSEKGNGWETQYF

cdr3_length: 16
v_call: TRBV7-8
d_call: -
clone_size: few
j_call: TRBJ2-2
cdr3_nt: TGTGCCAGCAGCTTAGCGAACCCAGGGGTAGCCGGGGAGCTGTTTTTT
cdr3_aa: CASSLANPGVAGELFF

cdr3_length: 14
v_call: TRBV11-2
d_call: -
clone_size: -
j_call: TRBJ2-4
cdr3_nt: TGTGCCAGCAGCTCCCGTTTAGCCAAAAACATTCAGTACTTC
cdr3_aa: CASSSRLAKNIQYF

cdr3_length: 14
v_call: TRBV6-5
d_call: -
clone_size: -
j_call: TRBJ1-1
cdr3_nt: TGTGCCAGCAGTACGACAGCGTGGGACACTGAAGCTTTCTTT
cdr3_aa: CASSTTAWDTEAFF

cdr3_length: 14
v_call: TRBV6-2/TRBV6-3
d_call: -
clone_size: -
j_call: TRBJ2-7
cdr3_nt: TGTGCCAGCAGTTACTCGACTAGCTCCTACGAGCAGTACTTC
cdr3_aa: CASSYSTSSYEQYF

cdr3_length: 13
v_call: TRBV7-3
d_call: -
clone_size: medium-sized
j_call: TRBJ2-5
cdr3_nt: TGTGCCAGCAGCCGACAGGTCCAAGAGACCCAGTACTTC
cdr3_aa: CASSRQVQETQYF

cdr3_length: 13
v_call: TRBV27
d_call: -
clone_size: large
j_call: TRBJ2-5
cdr3_nt: TGTGCCAGCAGTTTCAGGGGCGGGGAGACCCAGTACTTC
cdr3_aa: CASSFRGGETQYF

cdr3_length: 14
v_call: TRBV3-1
d_call: TRBD1
clone_size: few
j_call: TRBJ1-1
cdr3_nt: TGTGCCAGCAGCCACAACACGGGACAGGGTCGTGCTTTCTTT
cdr3_aa: CASSHNTGQGRAFF

cdr3_length: 17
v_call: TRBV6-2/TRBV6-3
d_call: TRBD1
clone_size: medium-sized
j_call: TRBJ2-1
cdr3_nt: TGTGCCAGCAGTTACGGTTCGGGACAGGGGGCATTTGGAGAGCAGTTCTTC
cdr3_aa: CASSYGSGQGAFGEQFF

cdr3_length: 14
v_call: TRBV27
d_call: -
clone_size: medium-sized
j_call: TRBJ2-2
cdr3_nt: TGTGCCAGCAGCCCCCTAGGTGGCACCGGGGAGCTGTTTTTT
cdr3_aa: CASSPLGGTGELFF

cdr3_length: 15
v_call: TRBV5-1
d_call: TRBD1
clone_size: -
j_call: TRBJ1-1
cdr3_nt: TGCGCCAGCAGCTTGGGGGGACAGGGGAACACTGAAGCTTTCTTT
cdr3_aa: CASSLGGQGNTEAFF

cdr3_length: 16
v_call: TRBV29-1
d_call: TRBD2
clone_size: -
j_call: TRBJ2-7
cdr3_nt: TGCAGCGTTGAAGGACTAGCGGGAGGCATCGGGAACGAGCAGTACTTC
cdr3_aa: CSVEGLAGGIGNEQYF

cdr3_length: 16
v_call: TRBV18
d_call: -
clone_size: -
j_call: TRBJ1-1
cdr3_nt: TGTGCCAGCTCACCACCGTGGGAGGAGATGAACACTGAAGCTTTCTTT
cdr3_aa: CASSPPWEEMNTEAFF

cdr3_length: 14
v_call: TRBV5-1
d_call: -
clone_size: medium-sized
j_call: TRBJ1-6
cdr3_nt: TGCGCCAGCAGCTTGTTTCGGGAAAATTCACCCCTCCACTTT
cdr3_aa: CASSLFRENSPLHF

cdr3_length: 13
v_call: TRBV12-3/TRBV12-4
d_call: -
clone_size: -
j_call: TRBJ1-1
cdr3_nt: TGTGCCAGCAGCACCCGGAGAGGCACTGAAGCTTTCTTT
cdr3_aa: CASSTRRGTEAFF

cdr3_length: 14
v_call: TRBV18
d_call: -
clone_size: few
j_call: TRBJ2-5
cdr3_nt: TGTGCCAGCTCACCCGGGATTTCTCAAGAGACCCAGTACTTC
cdr3_aa: CASSPGISQETQYF

cdr3_length: 12
v_call: TRBV29-1
d_call: -
clone_size: few
j_call: TRBJ2-1
cdr3_nt: TGCAGCGTTGCCCTAGCGTTAGGTGAGCAGTTCTTC
cdr3_aa: CSVALALGEQFF

cdr3_length: 11
v_call: TRBV29-1
d_call: -
clone_size: large
j_call: TRBJ1-1
cdr3_nt: TGCAGCGTCGCCGTGAGCACTGAAGCTTTCTTT
cdr3_aa: CSVAVSTEAFF

cdr3_length: 15
v_call: TRBV4-1
d_call: TRBD2
clone_size: -
j_call: TRBJ2-5
cdr3_nt: TGCGCCAGCAGCCAAGAACTAGCGGGAATAGAGACCCAGTACTTC
cdr3_aa: CASSQELAGIETQYF

cdr3_length: 11
v_call: TRBV6-5
d_call: -
clone_size: -
j_call: TRBJ2-7
cdr3_nt: TGTGCCAGCAGAGACCTCGGTGAGCAGTACTTC
cdr3_aa: CASRDLGEQYF